These T cell receptor beta chains were read from a single sample in a study of T-cell reconstitution after alpha-beta-depleted transplantation in children. A single record per CDR3 protein comes from TCRdb applying MiXCR to the PCR reads. This table holds approximately 300,000 distinct CDR3 sequences, around 10% found once. Sequencing was performed on PBMCs, taken before TCRalphabeta/CD19-depleted stem cell transplant. These receptors originate from a boy under two years old with acute myeloid leukemia, due to receive a stem cell transplant. CDR3s include the opening cysteine and the closing phenylalanine or tryptophan. The D gene is left open where the match is weak. Clone sizes are given selectively: once, few, many, or a class where the clone is expanded.

d_gene | abundance | j_gene | v_gene | CDR3nt | CDR3aa
TRBD2 | many | TRBJ2-1 | TRBV29-1 | TGCAGCGCTCCGGGACTAGGCTTCAATGAGCAGTTCTTC | CSAPGLGFNEQFF
NA | many | TRBJ2-1 | TRBV29-1 | TGCAGCGTTGAAGGACTAGTAACCTACAATGAGCAGTTCTTC | CSVEGLVTYNEQFF
NA | many | TRBJ2-3 | TRBV24-1 | TGTGCCACCCCGAGGGTAGGGAGCACAGATACGCAGTATTTT | CATPRVGSTDTQYF
NA | many | TRBJ2-3 | TRBV3-1 | TGTGCCAGCAGCCAAGGGGGGGGCCCCACGCAGTATTTT | CASSQGGGPTQYF
TRBD2 | many | TRBJ2-3 | TRBV6-2/TRBV6-3 | TGTGCCAGCAGGCCTAGCGGGATGACGCAGTATTTT | CASRPSGMTQYF
TRBD2 | few | TRBJ2-7 | TRBV6-1 | TGTGCCAGCAGAACCGGGAGGGGGGGAACCTACGAGCAGTACTTC | CASRTGRGGTYEQYF
TRBD2 | few | TRBJ2-1 | TRBV19 | TGTGCCAGTAGTGTACTAGCGGGAGCAAACAATGAGCAGTTCTTC | CASSVLAGANNEQFF
TRBD2 | few | TRBJ2-3 | TRBV7-2 | TGTGCCAGCAGCTTACCCCTAGCGGGACATGGCACAGATACGCAGTATTTT | CASSLPLAGHGTDTQYF
NA | few | TRBJ2-1 | TRBV29-1 | TGCAGCGTTACTACAGGGTACAATGAGCAGTTCTTC | CSVTTGYNEQFF
TRBD1 | many | TRBJ1-2 | TRBV28 | TGTGCCAGCAGTTCCCGGGACAGCCCTAACTATGGCTACACCTTC | CASSSRDSPNYGYTF
NA | many | TRBJ2-7 | TRBV7-9 | TGTGCCAGCAGCCCCCAAGGGATCGAGCAGTACTTC | CASSPQGIEQYF
TRBD2 | many | TRBJ2-3 | TRBV4-1 | TGCGCCAGCAGCCACCCCGGGACTAGCGGGGCCACAGATACGCAGTATTTT | CASSHPGTSGATDTQYF
TRBD1 | many | TRBJ1-1 | TRBV7-9 | TGTGCCAGCAGCTCGTTCGACAGGGGTGGTGAAGCTTTCTTT | CASSSFDRGGEAFF
NA | many | TRBJ1-6 | TRBV5-5 | TGTGCCAGCAGCTTGGGGGCGGCGCATTCACCCCTCCACTTT | CASSLGAAHSPLHF
NA | NA | TRBJ1-1 | TRBV7-9 | TGTGCGAGCTCCCCGCCCCTGAACACTGAAGCTTTCTTT | CASSPPLNTEAFF
NA | many | TRBJ2-5 | TRBV28 | TGTGCCAGCAGTTTAATAGTGTTGAGAGAGACCCAGTACTTC | CASSLIVLRETQYF
TRBD1 | many | TRBJ2-1 | TRBV7-8 | TGTGCCAGCAGACGCTTTTTGTCGACAGGGCGTGAGCAGTTCTTC | CASRRFLSTGREQFF
TRBD1 | many | TRBJ2-3 | TRBV5-5 | TGTGCCAGCAGCCGACAGGGCCTCACAGATACGCAGTATTTT | CASSRQGLTDTQYF
TRBD2 | many | TRBJ2-2 | TRBV12-3/TRBV12-4 | TGTGCCAGCAGTAGCCCTTCGGGAGGGGACACCGGGGAGCTGTTTTTT | CASSSPSGGDTGELFF
NA | NA | TRBJ2-7 | TRBV20-1 | TGCAGTGCTAGAGATTATACGGTCTACGAGCAGTACTTC | CSARDYTVYEQYF
NA | many | TRBJ1-3 | TRBV9 | TGTGCCAGCAGCGTAGACCCACCGGGGGAGTACGGAAACACCATATATTTT | CASSVDPPGEYGNTIYF
TRBD2 | many | TRBJ2-1 | TRBV12-3/TRBV12-4 | TGTGCCAGCAGCCATAGCGGGAGAAAATACAATGAGCAGTTCTTC | CASSHSGRKYNEQFF
NA | NA | TRBJ2-7 | TRBV6-6 | TGTGCCAGCAGTTCCGACGGGTTCTACGAGCAGTACTTC | CASSSDGFYEQYF
NA | NA | TRBJ2-5 | TRBV4-2 | TGTGCCAGCAGCCAAGACCCACAGGAGGGAGAGACCCAGTACTTC | CASSQDPQEGETQYF
TRBD1 | NA | TRBJ1-1 | TRBV28 | TGTGCCAGCAGCCTCGACAGGGGGCCTGAAGCTTTCTTT | CASSLDRGPEAFF
NA | many | TRBJ2-1 | TRBV6-1 | TGTGCCAGCAGCGGCCCCCGTGTCTACAATGAGCAGTTCTTC | CASSGPRVYNEQFF
TRBD1 | NA | TRBJ2-7 | TRBV29-1 | TGCAGCGCAAGGACAGGGGGCGGATACGAGCAGTACTTC | CSARTGGGYEQYF
TRBD2 | many | TRBJ2-1 | TRBV10-2 | TGCGCCAGCAGTACCGGGACTAGCGGGATAGGTGGGCAGTTCTTC | CASSTGTSGIGGQFF
NA | few | TRBJ2-1 | TRBV7-3 | TGTGCCAGCAGCTTAGAAGTACAGCTCTACAATGAGCAGTTCTTC | CASSLEVQLYNEQFF
NA | NA | TRBJ2-3 | TRBV4-3 | TGCGCCAGCAGCCAAGAAGCGAGAGATACGCAGTATTTT | CASSQEARDTQYF
NA | few | TRBJ2-2 | TRBV7-3 | TGTGCCAGCAGCCCCGGGAGCCGGACGAACACCGGGGAGCTGTTTTTT | CASSPGSRTNTGELFF
NA | NA | TRBJ2-2 | TRBV30 | TGTGCCTGGAGGGGGGACGGGACAACCCACACCGGGGAGCTGTTTTTT | CAWRGDGTTHTGELFF
NA | many | TRBJ2-4 | TRBV5-1 | TGCGCCAGCAGCTTGGATCCGACAACAGGTTACAAAAACATTCAGTACTTC | CASSLDPTTGYKNIQYF
TRBD2 | many | TRBJ2-7 | TRBV7-2 | TGTGCCAGCAGCCGTACGACTAGCGGGTCGAGCTCCTACGAGCAGTACTTC | CASSRTTSGSSSYEQYF
TRBD1 | many | TRBJ2-1 | TRBV24-1 | TGTGCCACCAGTGATTTGCGGGACAGGGGCAATGAGCAGTTCTTC | CATSDLRDRGNEQFF
TRBD1 | few | TRBJ2-1 | TRBV5-1 | TGCGCCAGCAGCCGTAGGACAGGGGTCTACAATGAGCAGTTCTTC | CASSRRTGVYNEQFF
NA | many | TRBJ1-1 | TRBV20-1 | TGCAGTGCTGGCCTCGGGGGGGACACTGAAGCTTTCTTT | CSAGLGGDTEAFF
NA | NA | TRBJ2-1 | TRBV27 | TGTGCCAGCAGTTTATTTACCCAACGGACCTACAATGAGCAGTTCTTC | CASSLFTQRTYNEQFF
NA | many | TRBJ1-2 | TRBV7-2 | TGTGCCAGCAGCTTATCTCCAGGGACTCACTATGGCTACACCTTC | CASSLSPGTHYGYTF